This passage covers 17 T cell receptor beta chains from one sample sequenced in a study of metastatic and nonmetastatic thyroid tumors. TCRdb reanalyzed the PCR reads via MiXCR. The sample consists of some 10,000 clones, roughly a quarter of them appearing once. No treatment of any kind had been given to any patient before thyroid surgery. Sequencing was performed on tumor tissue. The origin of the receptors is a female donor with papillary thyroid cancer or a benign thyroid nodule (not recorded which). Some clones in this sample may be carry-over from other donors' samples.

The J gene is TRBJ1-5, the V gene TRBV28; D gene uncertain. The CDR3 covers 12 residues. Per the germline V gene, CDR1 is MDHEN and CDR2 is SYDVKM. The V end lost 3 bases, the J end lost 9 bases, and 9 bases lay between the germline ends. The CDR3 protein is CASSLGVPPQHF. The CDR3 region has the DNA TGTGCCAGCAGTTTGGGAGTTCCGCCCCAGCATTTT.

In nucleotides, the CDR3 is TGTGCCAGCAGTTACTCCCCTCGGAGTATCTCCTACGAGCAGTACTTC. It is translated as CASSYSPRSISYEQYF. The chain has TRBV6-6 and TRBJ2-7; D not resolved. Trimming pared 0 bases from V and 0 bases from J, leaving 12 bases between. Germline assignment: CDR1 MNHNY and CDR2 SVGAGI (reference sequence). This CDR3 is 16 amino acids long.

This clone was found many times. The CDR3 loop is CASSPSLTDTQYF. The CDR3 DNA reads TGTGCCAGCTCACCCAGCCTGACAGATACGCAGTATTTT. The chain links TRBV18 to TRBJ2-3; D call uncertain. The CDR3 covers 13 residues. Germline V gene data show CDR1 as KGHSH and CDR2 as LQKENI. With 3 bases removed from V and 3 bases from J, the gap between germline ends came to 7 bases.

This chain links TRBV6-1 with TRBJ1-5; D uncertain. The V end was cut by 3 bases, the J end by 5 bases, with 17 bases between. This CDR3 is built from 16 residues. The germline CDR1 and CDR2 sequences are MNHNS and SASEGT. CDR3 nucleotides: TGTGCCAGCAGTGATTGGTCGGGGTTGGCAGATCAGCCCCAGCATTTT. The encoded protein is CASSDWSGLADQPQHF.

The CDR3, as DNA: TGTGCCAGCAGTGAAGGGACTAGCGGGAGAAAAAGCTCCTACGAGCAGTACTTC. Its protein is CASSEGTSGRKSSYEQYF. This rearrangement joins TRBV2 to TRBJ2-7, with TRBD2 identical over 13 bases. Looked up from germline, CDR1 is SNHLY and CDR2 is FYNNEI. Trimming took 1 base from V and 0 from J; bases not matched to a gene: 6. This CDR3 contains 18 residues. Combining the CDR3 with reference TRBV2 and TRBJ2-7 gives the whole variable domain EPEVTQTPSHQVTQMGQEVILRCVPISNHLYFYWYRQILGQKVEFLVSFYNNEISEKSEIFDDQFSVERPDGSNFTLKIRSTKLEDSAMYFCASSEGTSGRKSSYEQYFGPGTRLTVT.

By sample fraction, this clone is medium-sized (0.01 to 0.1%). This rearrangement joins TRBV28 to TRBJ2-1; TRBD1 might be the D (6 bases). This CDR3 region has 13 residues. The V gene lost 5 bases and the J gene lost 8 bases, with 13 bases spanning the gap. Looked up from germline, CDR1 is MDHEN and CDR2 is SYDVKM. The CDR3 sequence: CASSVSGQDEQFF. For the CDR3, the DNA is TGTGCCAGCAGTGTGTCGGGACAAGATGAGCAGTTCTTC.

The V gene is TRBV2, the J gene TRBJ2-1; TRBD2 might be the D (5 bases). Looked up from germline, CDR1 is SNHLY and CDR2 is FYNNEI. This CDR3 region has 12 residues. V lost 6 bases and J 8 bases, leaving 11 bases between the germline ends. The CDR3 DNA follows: TGTGCCAGCAGGGAGGCTTTCGATGAGCAGTTCTTC. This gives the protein CASREAFDEQFF.

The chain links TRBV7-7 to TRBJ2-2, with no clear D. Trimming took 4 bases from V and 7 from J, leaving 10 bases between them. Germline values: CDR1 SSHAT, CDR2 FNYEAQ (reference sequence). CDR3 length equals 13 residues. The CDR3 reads CASSSGVGGELFF. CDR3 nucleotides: TGTGCCAGCAGCTCTGGCGTCGGCGGGGAGCTGTTTTTT.

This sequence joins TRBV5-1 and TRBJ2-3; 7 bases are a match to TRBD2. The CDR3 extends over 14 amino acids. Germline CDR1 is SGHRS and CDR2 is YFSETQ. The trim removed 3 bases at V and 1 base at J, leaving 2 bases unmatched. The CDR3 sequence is CASSWEGGTDTQYF. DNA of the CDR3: TGCGCCAGCAGCTGGGAGGGAGGCACAGATACGCAGTATTTT.

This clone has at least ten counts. The CDR3 loop reads CASSPSRETSGRVYNEQFF. The CDR3 DNA reads as TGTGCCAGCAGCCCCTCCCGTGAGACTAGCGGGAGGGTATACAATGAGCAGTTCTTC. V usage is TRBV4-2 and J usage is TRBJ2-1; 14 bases agree with TRBD2. The CDR3 extends over 19 amino acids. Germline loops: CDR1 LGHNA, CDR2 YNFKEQ. Germline trimming cut 4 bases from V and 4 bases from J; bases unmatched to any gene: 12.

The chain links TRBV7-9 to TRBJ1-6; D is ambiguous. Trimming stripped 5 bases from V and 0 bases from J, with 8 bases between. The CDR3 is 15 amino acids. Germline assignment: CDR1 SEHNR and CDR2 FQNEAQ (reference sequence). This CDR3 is CASSRGNSYNSPLHF. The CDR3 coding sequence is TGTGCCAGCAGCCGGGGAAACTCCTATAATTCACCCCTCCACTTT.

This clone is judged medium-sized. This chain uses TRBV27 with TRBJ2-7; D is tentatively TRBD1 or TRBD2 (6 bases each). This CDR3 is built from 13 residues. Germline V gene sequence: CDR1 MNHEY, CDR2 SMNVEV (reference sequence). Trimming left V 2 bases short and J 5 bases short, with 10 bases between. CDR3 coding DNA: TGTGCCAGCAGTTTACCAGGGGAGGACGAGCAGTACTTC. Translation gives CASSLPGEDEQYF.

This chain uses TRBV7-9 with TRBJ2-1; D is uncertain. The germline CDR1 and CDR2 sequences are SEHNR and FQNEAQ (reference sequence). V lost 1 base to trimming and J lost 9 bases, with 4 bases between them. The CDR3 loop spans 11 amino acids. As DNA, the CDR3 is TGTGCCAGCAGCTTAGAACGTGAGCAGTTCTTC. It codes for CASSLEREQFF.

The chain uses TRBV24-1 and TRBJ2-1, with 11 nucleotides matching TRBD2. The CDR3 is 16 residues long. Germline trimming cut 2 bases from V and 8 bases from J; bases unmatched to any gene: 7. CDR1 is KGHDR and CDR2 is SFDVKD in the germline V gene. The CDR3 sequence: CATSDSSGRPLDEQFF. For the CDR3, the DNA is TGTGCCACCAGTGATTCTAGCGGGAGGCCCCTAGATGAGCAGTTCTTC.

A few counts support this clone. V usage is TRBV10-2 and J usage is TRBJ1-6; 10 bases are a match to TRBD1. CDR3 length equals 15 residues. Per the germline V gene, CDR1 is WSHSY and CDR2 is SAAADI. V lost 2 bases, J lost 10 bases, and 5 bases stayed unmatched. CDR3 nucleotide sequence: TGCGCCAGCAGTGAGGGGACAGGGGATAGGTCACCCCTCCACTTT. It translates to CASSEGTGDRSPLHF.

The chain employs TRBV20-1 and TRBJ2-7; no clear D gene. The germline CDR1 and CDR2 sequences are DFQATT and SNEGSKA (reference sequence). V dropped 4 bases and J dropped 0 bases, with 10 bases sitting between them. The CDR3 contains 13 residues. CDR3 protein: CSATSESSYEQYF. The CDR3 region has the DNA TGCAGTGCTACCAGTGAGAGCTCCTACGAGCAGTACTTC.

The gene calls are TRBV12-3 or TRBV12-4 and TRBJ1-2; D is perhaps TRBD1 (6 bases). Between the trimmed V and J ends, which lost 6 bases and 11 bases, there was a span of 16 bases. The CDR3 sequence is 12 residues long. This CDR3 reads CASRGDTEGYTF. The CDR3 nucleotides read TGTGCCAGCAGAGGGGACACCGAGGGATACACCTTC.